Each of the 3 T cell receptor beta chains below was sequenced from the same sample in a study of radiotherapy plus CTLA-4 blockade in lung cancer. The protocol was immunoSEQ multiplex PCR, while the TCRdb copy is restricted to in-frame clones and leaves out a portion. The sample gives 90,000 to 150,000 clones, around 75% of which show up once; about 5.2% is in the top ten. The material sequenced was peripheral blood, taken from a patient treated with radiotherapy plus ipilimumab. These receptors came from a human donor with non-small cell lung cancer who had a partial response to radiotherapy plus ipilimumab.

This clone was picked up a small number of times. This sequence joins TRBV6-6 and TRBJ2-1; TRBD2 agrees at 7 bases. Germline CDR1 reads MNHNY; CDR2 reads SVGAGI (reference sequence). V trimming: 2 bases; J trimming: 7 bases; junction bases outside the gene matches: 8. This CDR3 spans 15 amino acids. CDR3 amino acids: CASSYPAGAGNEQFF. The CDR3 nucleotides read TGTGCCAGCAGTTACCCCGCGGGAGCGGGGAATGAGCAGTTCTTC.

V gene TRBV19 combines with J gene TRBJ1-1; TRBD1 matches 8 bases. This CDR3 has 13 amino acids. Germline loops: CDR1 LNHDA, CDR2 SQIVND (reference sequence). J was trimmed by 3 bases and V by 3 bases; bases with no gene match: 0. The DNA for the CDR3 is TGTGCCAGTAGTATGGACAGGGACACTGAAGCTTTCTTT. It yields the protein CASSMDRDTEAFF.

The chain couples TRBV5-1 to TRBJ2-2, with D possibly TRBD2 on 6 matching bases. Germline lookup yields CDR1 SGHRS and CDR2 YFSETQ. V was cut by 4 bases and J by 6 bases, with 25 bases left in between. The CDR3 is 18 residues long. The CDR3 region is CASSVLLVGGPKPGELFF. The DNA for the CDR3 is TGCGCCAGCAGCGTTCTTTTGGTGGGAGGCCCTAAACCCGGGGAGCTGTTTTTT.